Each of the 27 T cell receptor delta chains below was sequenced from the same sample in a study of gamma-delta T cells after stem cell transplantation. TCRdb reanalysed the RT-PCR reads with CATT. The sample shows about 820 delta-chain clones, approximately 3.5% of them seen only once. The specimen sequenced was gamma-delta T cells. Receptors originate from a human donor. It is not recorded whose cells these are; they may come from a transplant donor.

This clone is medium-sized by share. This likely traces to a read error, being one base from a far larger clone. Additional DNA sequences in this sample encode the identical CDR3. The rearrangement links TRDV2 to TRDJ3, with D perhaps matching TRDD3 (6 bases). From germline, CDR1 is GEAIGNYY and CDR2 EKD. The CDR3 sequence is 21 residues long. The DNA of the CDR3 is TGTGCCTGCGACACCGCCTGGGGAGCGTCCGACCTCTCCTGGGACACCCGACAGATGTTTTTC. Encoded protein: CACDTAWGASDLSWDTRQMFF.

This clone was detected only a few times. This sequence is one base from a far larger clone and is likely a read error. The same CDR3 arises from other DNA sequences in this sample as well. The chain is built from TRDV1 and TRDJ1; possible D gene TRDD3, 6 bases. In germline, CDR1 is TSWWSYY, CDR2 QGS. The CDR3 contains 20 residues. The chain's CDR3 is CALGELQPRVGYWVCDKLIF. The CDR3 DNA follows: TGTGCCCTTGGGGAACTTCAACCCAGAGTTGGGTACTGGGTTTGCGATAAACTCATCTTT.

This clone has a handful of counts. TCRdb attributes to this sequence the protein of a much larger clone, which differs from the DNA translation at residue 7; a read error is likely, and the protein displayed is translated from the DNA. The V call is TRDV1, the J call TRDJ1; 12 bases are a match to TRDD3. V gave up 4 bases and J gave up 3 bases; unmatched junction bases: 18. CDR1 is TSWWSYY and CDR2 is QGS in the germline V gene. This CDR3 is built from 20 residues. The CDR3 nucleotides read TGTGCTCTTGGGGCACTATCCCCCCGTACTGGGGGATACTCGTCCGATAAACTCATCTTT. Protein: CALGALSPRTGGYSSDKLIF.

Notes on this clone: A far larger clone is only one base removed, so a read error is likely. The same CDR3 also results from other DNA sequences found in this sample. The chain links TRDV2 to TRDJ1; no clear D. From germline, CDR1 is GEAIGNYY and CDR2 EKD. The CDR3 sequence is 16 residues long. The CDR3 DNA reads as TGCGCCTGCGGAACGAAAACCCACTTATACACCGATAAACTCATCTTT. It yields the protein CACGTKTHLYTDKLIF.

As to this clone: TCRdb has a much larger clone's protein, which differs at residue 3 from the translation of this DNA, likely because of a read error; what is shown is the protein translated from the DNA. The chain joins TRDV2 to TRDJ3, with 10 bases identical to TRDD3. Germline V gene data show CDR1 as GEAIGNYY and CDR2 as EKD. CDR3 size: 19 residues. The CDR3 region is CARDTAGGYASWDTRQMFF. CDR3 nucleotides: TGTGCCCGTGACACCGCCGGGGGATACGCCTCCTGGGACACCCGACAGATGTTTTTC.

Notes on this clone: The protein held in TCRdb is that of a much larger clone and does not match this DNA's translation at residue 12, likely because of a read error; the protein shown is translated from the DNA. The chain couples TRDV2 to TRDJ1; D gene unclear. Per the germline V gene, CDR1 is GEAIGNYY and CDR2 is EKD. The CDR3 sequence is 16 residues long. CDR3 loop: CACGTKTHLYTNKLIF. The CDR3 bases are TGTGCCTGCGGAACGAAAACCCACTTATACACCAATAAACTCATCTTT.

In regard to this clone: This likely traces to a read error, being one base from a far larger clone. Different DNA sequences within this sample yield the same CDR3. The CDR3 nucleotides are TGTGCTCTTGGGGCACTATTCCCCCGTACTGGGGGATACTCGTCTGATAAACTCATCTTT. Protein: CALGALFPRTGGYSSDKLIF. The rearrangement uses TRDV1 and TRDJ1; 12 bases are a match to TRDD3. The J segment lost 5 bases and the V segment lost 4 bases, leaving 20 bases of the junction unmatched. The germline V gene encodes CDR1 TSWWSYY and CDR2 QGS. The CDR3 contains 20 residues.

This clone was seen more than once but under ten times. For this DNA, TCRdb reports the protein of a much larger clone, which diverges at residue 14, most likely from a read error; the protein presented here is translated directly from the DNA. The V gene is TRDV1, the J gene TRDJ1; 8 bases agree with TRDD3. Germline V gives CDR1 TSWWSYY, CDR2 QGS. V trimming: 0 bases; J trimming: 1 base; junction bases outside the gene matches: 16. The CDR3 consists of 20 residues. The CDR3 bases are TGTGCTCTTGGGGAACTAAGTAGATGGGATACGGTTTGGTGCACCGATAAACTCATCTTT. This gives the protein CALGELSRWDTVWCTDKLIF.

In regard to this clone: TCRdb records a much larger clone's protein for this DNA, with a difference at residue 7 that likely arises from a read error; the protein given is the translation of the DNA. The rearrangement links TRDV1 to TRDJ4; 10 nucleotides match TRDD3. V was clipped by 1 base and J by 9 bases; unmatched bases: 23. CDR3 size: 19 residues. The germline V gene encodes CDR1 TSWWSYY and CDR2 QGS. CDR3 in amino acids: CALGERSWWGIPVTGQLIF. The CDR3 bases are TGTGCTCTTGGGGAACGGTCCTGGTGGGGGATACCAGTAACAGGGCAGTTGATCTTT.

This clone was counted between two and nine times. This chain links TRDV2 with TRDJ1; TRDD3 matches at 9 bases. Germline CDR1 and CDR2: GEAIGNYY and EKD. The CDR3 runs to 16 residues. After removal of 3 bases from V and 0 bases from J, the junction contained 7 bases not matched to a gene. CDR3 sequence reads: CACDAVLGDDTDKLIF. CDR3 DNA: TGTGCCTGTGACGCCGTACTGGGGGACGACACCGATAAACTCATCTTT.

This clone occurred a few times. TCRdb's protein for this DNA is that of a much larger clone and differs from the translation at residue 7, likely a read error; the protein shown is the DNA translation. The genes are TRDV1 and TRDJ3; 13 bases agree with TRDD3. CDR1 and CDR2 from the germline V gene are TSWWSYY and QGS. The ends lost 6 bases at V and 1 base at J; junction bases unmatched: 21. There are 24 residues in the CDR3. The CDR3 sequence is CALGLGQLSPTGGYDSWDTRQMFF. For the CDR3, the DNA is TGTGCTCTTGGTTTGGGTCAGCTCTCCCCAACTGGGGGATACGATTCCTGGGACACCCGACAGATGTTTTTC.

This clone was seen a few times. The protein given by TCRdb reflects a much larger clone and differs at residues 4 and 6 from this DNA's translation, likely from a read error; the protein shown is the DNA's translation. J is TRDJ1 and V is TRDV2; 10 positions agree with TRDD3. Germline loops: CDR1 GEAIGNYY, CDR2 EKD. V lost 0 bases and J lost 1; bases outside the gene matches: 13. This CDR3 has 19 amino acids. In nucleotides, the CDR3 is TGTGCCTGTGACACCATTGGGGAGCTGGGGGATAGGGTCACCGATAAACTCATCTTT. Its protein product is CACDTIGELGDRVTDKLIF.

This clone is deemed medium-sized (0.01 to 0.1%). One base separates it from a far larger clone, so it is likely a read error. J is TRDJ1 and V is TRDV1; a possible D gene is TRDD3 (7 bases). The CDR3 consists of 27 residues. The germline CDR1 and CDR2 sequences are TSWWSYY and QGS. The V end lost 3 bases, the J end lost 0 bases, and 47 bases lay between the germline ends. The CDR3 coding sequence is TGTGCTCTTGGGGAGCCTCAACCGGTCCTCCTACGGTTGTACTGGGGACATACGGGGGGGTACACCGATAAACTCATCTTT. Protein product: CALGEPQPVLLRLYWGHTGGYTDKLIF.

Concerning this clone: The protein recorded in TCRdb matches a much larger clone and deviates from this DNA's translation at residue 16, suggesting a read error; the protein here is obtained by translating the DNA. This rearrangement joins TRDV1 to TRDJ1; 8 bases align to TRDD2. The V gene's germline CDR1 is TSWWSYY and CDR2 QGS. With V trimmed by 3 bases and J by 0 bases, 39 bases remained unmatched. CDR3 size: 27 residues. The CDR3 spells CALGEPQPVFLRLYWEHTGGYTDKLIF. The CDR3 coding sequence is TGTGCTCTTGGGGAGCCTCAACCGGTCTTCCTACGGTTGTACTGGGAACATACGGGGGGGTACACCGATAAACTCATCTTT.

As concerns this clone: TCRdb has a much larger clone's protein, which differs at residue 7 from the translation of this DNA, likely because of a read error; what is shown is the protein translated from the DNA. As DNA, the CDR3 is TGTGCTCTCGGAGCTTCCTGCGGGCTTTATCTGTACACCGATAAACTCATCTTT. It specifies CALGASCGLYLYTDKLIF. V and J are TRDV1 and TRDJ1, with TRDD2 as a possible D gene (6 bases). Trimming took 9 bases from V and 0 from J, leaving 26 bases between them. CDR3 size: 18 residues. CDR1 is TSWWSYY and CDR2 is QGS in the germline V gene.

As regards this clone: The TCRdb record carries a much larger clone's protein, which differs from this DNA's translation at residue 9; a read error is the likely cause, and the protein listed here is the DNA translation. This chain joins TRDV2 and TRDJ3, with a tentative D call TRDD3 (6 bases). The V gene lost 0 bases and the J gene lost 0 bases, with 11 bases spanning the gap. The CDR3 length is 18 residues. CDR1 GEAIGNYY and CDR2 EKD come from the germline V gene. In DNA form, the CDR3 reads TGTGCCTGTGACACCATTGGGGGCGCCTCCTGGGACACCCGACAGATGTTTTTC. Translation: CACDTIGGASWDTRQMFF.

This clone has only a few counts. A far larger clone is one base from this, pointing to a likely read error. This chain connects TRDV2 to TRDJ1; 8 bases align to TRDD3. V shed 0 bases, J shed 2 bases, and the junction held 4 bases outside the gene matches. CDR1 and CDR2 from the germline V gene are GEAIGNYY and EKD. The CDR3 has 15 residues. The CDR3 reads CACDTLLGGTDKLIF. The CDR3 DNA reads as TGTGCCTGTGACACCCTACTGGGGGGTACCGATAAACTCATCTTT.

A note on this clone: The TCRdb protein, from a much larger clone, departs from this DNA's translation at residue 7, likely by read error; the protein shown derives from the DNA. The gene calls are TRAV29/DV5 and TRDJ1, with D possibly TRDD2 on 5 matching bases. V shed 3 bases and J shed 2 bases, with 23 bases lying between them. The CDR3 has 17 residues. Germline assignment: CDR1 NSMFDY and CDR2 ISSIKDK. CDR3 DNA: TGTGCAGCAATTACTTCCCCCGGGTACCCTTTGACCGATAAACTCATCTTT. Protein: CAAITSPGYPLTDKLIF.

The table lists this clone with a few counts. The protein given by TCRdb reflects a much larger clone and differs at residue 20 from this DNA's translation, likely from a read error; the protein shown is the DNA's translation. The rearrangement joins TRDV2 to TRDJ3, with D possibly matching TRDD3 (6 bases). The CDR3 covers 21 residues. In germline, CDR1 is GEAIGNYY, CDR2 EKD. This CDR3 is CACDTAWGASDLSWDTRQMIF. CDR3 sequence (DNA): TGTGCCTGTGACACCGCCTGGGGAGCGTCCGACCTCTCCTGGGACACCCGACAGATGATTTTC.

Comments on this clone: It differs at one base from a far larger clone, so likely a read error. The same CDR3 is also encoded by other DNA sequences in this sample. The chain couples TRDV2 to TRDJ1; the D gene is possibly TRDD3 (6 bases). The CDR3 extends over 15 amino acids. Looked up from germline, CDR1 is GEAIGNYY and CDR2 is EKD. V was cut by 3 bases and J by 0 bases, with 13 bases left in between. The CDR3 DNA reads TGTGCCTGTGACTCACTGGGAGCCGACACCGATAAACTCATCTTT. Translation: CACDSLGADTDKLIF.

In regard to this clone: Translating this DNA gives a protein that differs at residue 7 from the TCRdb one, which belongs to a much larger clone; a read error is likely, and the protein shown is this translation. In DNA, the CDR3 is TGTGCTCTTGGGGAGCCTCGACCGGTCTTCCTACGGTTGTACTGGGGACATACGGGGGGGTACACCGATAAACTCATCTTT. Translating gives CALGEPRPVFLRLYWGHTGGYTDKLIF. The rearrangement links TRDV1 to TRDJ1, with D perhaps matching TRDD2 (8 bases). Germline lookup yields CDR1 TSWWSYY and CDR2 QGS. With 3 bases removed from V and 0 bases from J, the gap between germline ends came to 47 bases. CDR3 size: 27 residues.

Details on this clone: A far larger clone is one nucleotide away, so this likely arose from a read error. The same CDR3 can be traced to other DNA sequences in this sample. The rearrangement uses TRDV1 and TRDJ1; TRDD3 aligns across 8 bases. Germline-derived CDR1 and CDR2 are TSWWSYY and QGS. This CDR3 has 24 residues. The CDR3 loop reads CALGESRVLRLTFGYWGYTDKLIF. DNA for the CDR3: TGTGCTCTCGGGGAATCGCGGGTCCTACGTCTTACGTTTGGGTACTGGGGGTACACCGATAAACTCATCTTT.

Remarks on this clone: The amino acid sequence in TCRdb belongs to a much larger clone and departs from this DNA's translation at residue 16, likely a sequencing read error; the sequence shown is translated from the DNA. V usage is TRDV1 and J usage is TRDJ1; D is perhaps TRDD2 or TRDD3 (9 bases each). Germline-derived CDR1 and CDR2 are TSWWSYY and QGS. CDR3 length: 20 amino acids. CDR3 coding DNA: TGTGCTCTTGGGGAACGCCTTCCTACCCTGGGGGATTGGAACACCGTTAAACTCATCTTT. Protein: CALGERLPTLGDWNTVKLIF.

In this sample, this clone turned up a few times. A read error likely explains this, since a far larger clone differs by one base. This chain joins TRDV1 and TRDJ1, with TRDD3 matching 13 bases. The CDR3 contains 22 residues. Germline V gives CDR1 TSWWSYY, CDR2 QGS. V was pared by 1 base and J by 3 bases, with 20 bases of the junction left unmatched. This chain's CDR3 is CALGERIFHSYWGIRWADKLIF. The CDR3 nucleotides are TGTGCTCTTGGGGAACGGATCTTCCACTCGTACTGGGGGATACGGTGGGCCGATAAACTCATCTTT.

J is TRDJ1 and V is TRDV1; 9 bases fit TRDD3. CDR1 TSWWSYY and CDR2 QGS come from the germline V gene. V lost 2 bases and J lost 0; bases outside the gene matches: 34. The CDR3 contains 26 residues. In DNA, the CDR3 is TGTGCTCTTGGGGAATCGCGGGTCCTACGTCTTACGTTTGGGTACTGGGGGACCCAGTACACCGATAAACTCATCTTT. Translation: CALGESRVLRLTFGYWGTQYTDKLIF.

This clone was picked up a small number of times. The protein TCRdb gives is from a much larger clone and does not agree with this DNA's translation at residue 11, likely a read error; the protein shown here comes from the DNA. The chain employs TRDV2 and TRDJ1; tentatively, D is TRDD3 (6 bases). In germline, CDR1 is GEAIGNYY, CDR2 EKD. V shed 4 bases and J shed 1 base, with 27 bases lying between them. The CDR3 is 19 residues long. The CDR3 loop is CACETLGELGYRVTDKLIF. The CDR3 coding sequence is TGTGCCTGTGAGACCCTTGGGGAGCTGGGGTATAGGGTCACCGATAAACTCATCTTT.

This clone was counted between two and nine times. A far larger clone is just one base off, so this is likely a read error. Other DNA sequences in this sample translate to the same CDR3. This chain uses TRDV2 with TRDJ1, with 8 bases lining up with TRDD3. The CDR3 consists of 19 residues. The germline V gene has CDR1 GEAIGNYY and CDR2 EKD. The CDR3 nucleotides read TGTGCCTGTGACTCCCTGGGGGACATCCATTTACCTTACACCGATAAACTGATCTTT. Its protein product is CACDSLGDIHLPYTDKLIF.